This T cell receptor (beta chain) came from a study of cytotoxic CD8 clonotypes in ibrutinib-treated CLL. The wider study: Each sample contained, on average, 255,043 productive templates and 80,000 to 95,000 productive rearrangements.

TCRdb keeps only in-frame clones here, not all; method: immunoSEQ multiplex PCR. The sample carries some 300,000 clones, just under 80% recorded once. V dropped 1 base and J dropped 5; count of bases not matched to a gene: 8. This CDR3 is 15 amino acids long. CDR1 is SGHKS, CDR2 YYEKEE, per germline (reference sequence). The genes are TRBV5-5 and TRBJ2-5, with 7 bases aligning to TRBD1. The sample here was PBMCs, taken before ibrutinib treatment. This clonotype originated in a human donor with chronic lymphocytic leukemia. The chain's CDR3 is CASSLTGVRMETQYF. In nucleotides, the CDR3 is TGTGCCAGCAGCTTGACAGGGGTCCGCATGGAGACCCAGTACTTC. Filled out from reference TRBV5-5 and TRBJ2-5, the complete variable domain reads DAGVTQSPTHLIKTRGQQVTLRCSPISGHKSVSWYQQVLGQGPQFIFQYYEKEERGRGNFPDRFSARQFPNYSSELNVNALLLGDSALYLCASSLTGVRMETQYFGPGTRLLVL.